The T cell receptor (beta chain) described here comes from a study of blood T cell repertoires in COVID-19. The CDR3 has 15 residues. J lost 7 bases, V lost 1 base, and 6 bases had no gene match. Germline V gene sequence: CDR1 SGHVS, CDR2 FQNEAQ. Method: immunoSEQ multiplex PCR; TCRdb's copy keeps in-frame clones and lacks some. There are about 150,000 clones in the sample; more than 85% occur only once, and about 7% lies in the top ten. The sample comprised PBMCs or T cells enriched from blood (not recorded which). J is TRBJ2-7 and V is TRBV7-8, with TRBD2 identical over 11 bases. This TCR came from a woman in her forties or fifties who had recovered from COVID-19. Here the CDR3 reads CASSLVVAGGGEQYF. The CDR3 DNA is TGTGCCAGCAGCTTAGTGGTAGCGGGAGGGGGAGAGCAGTACTTC.